Below, 21 T cell receptor beta chains from the same sample are listed, as sequenced in a study of control samples from healthy donors and cancer patients. The protocol was immunoSEQ multiplex PCR, while the TCRdb copy is restricted to in-frame clones and leaves out a portion. Altogether some 89,000 clones are present, 85% to 90% being singletons, with the ten largest covering about 2.1%. Input material: blood. These receptors were taken from a woman in her forties in good health.

The chain is built from TRBV5-1 and TRBJ2-7; the match to TRBD1 covers 12 bases. J gave up 6 bases and V 7 bases, and 8 bases lay outside the gene matches. The CDR3 consists of 14 residues. Per the germline V gene, CDR1 is SGHRS and CDR2 is YFSETQ. DNA of the CDR3: TGCGCCAGCCAGGCCGGGACAGGGGGCCTCGAGCAGTACTTC. This gives the protein CASQAGTGGLEQYF. The full variable domain, rest sourced from reference TRBV5-1 and TRBJ2-7, is KAGVTQTPRYLIKTRGQQVTLSCSPISGHRSVSWYQQTPGQGLQFLFEYFSETQRNKGNFPGRFSGRQFSNSRSEMNVSTLELGDSALYLCASQAGTGGLEQYFGPGTRLTVT.

The chain couples TRBV7-2 to TRBJ2-5; 9 bases are shared with TRBD2. From germline, CDR1 is SGHTA and CDR2 FQGNSA. This CDR3 has 15 residues. Unmatched junction bases numbered 10, after V lost 4 bases and J lost 7 bases. CDR3 sequence: CASSSRTSVRGTQYF. DNA for the CDR3: TGTGCCAGCAGCTCGCGGACTAGCGTTCGGGGGACCCAGTACTTC.

This clone was seen only a few times. The V and J genes are TRBV5-4 and TRBJ1-2; 8 positions match TRBD1. Germline V CDR1 and CDR2: SGHNT, YYREEE (reference sequence). V shed 0 bases, J shed 6 bases, and the junction held 7 bases outside the gene matches. The CDR3 has 15 amino acids. CDR3 protein: CASSLASRGRDGYTF. DNA of the CDR3: TGTGCCAGCAGCTTGGCGAGCAGGGGGCGCGATGGCTACACCTTC.

The chain recombines TRBV9 with TRBJ2-7; TRBD1 agrees at 9 bases. This CDR3 is 15 amino acids long. From germline, CDR1 is SGDLS and CDR2 YYNGEE. J was trimmed by 6 bases and V by 4 bases; bases with no gene match: 11. Here the CDR3 reads CASSTRQGGIREQYF. The CDR3, as DNA: TGTGCCAGCAGCACCCGACAGGGGGGTATACGCGAGCAGTACTTC.

The V and J genes are TRBV12-3 or TRBV12-4 and TRBJ1-1; D gene ambiguous. V was clipped by 1 base and J by 5 bases, with 8 bases between them. This CDR3 contains 13 residues. The CDR3 loop reads CASSLGDRTEAFF. CDR3 nucleotides: TGTGCCAGCAGTTTAGGGGATAGGACTGAAGCTTTCTTT.

The chain joins TRBV10-2 to TRBJ1-5, with D unresolved. The germline gives CDR1 WSHSY, CDR2 SAAADI. V lost 9 bases, J lost 1 base, and 10 bases lay in between. CDR3 length: 13 residues. The CDR3 loop is CASRWASNQPQHF. For the CDR3, the DNA is TGCGCCAGTCGGTGGGCGAGCAATCAGCCCCAGCATTTT.

The chain uses TRBV4-3 and TRBJ1-2; D is unresolved. The CDR3 is 14 amino acids. Deletions cut 0 bases from V and 7 bases from J, with 12 bases between. Germline CDR1 and CDR2: LGHNA and YSLEER. CDR3 region: CASSQESGVGGYTF. CDR3 in DNA: TGCGCCAGCAGCCAAGAATCCGGGGTTGGTGGCTACACCTTC.

The J gene is TRBJ2-4, the V gene TRBV6-5, with D perhaps TRBD1 or TRBD2 (5 bases each). The CDR3 has 14 amino acids. Trimming cost V 5 bases and J 8 bases, with 16 bases left between them. Germline values: CDR1 MNHEY, CDR2 SVGAGI. As DNA, the CDR3 is TGTGCCAGCAGTCACGGGACGCCCGGGGACATTCAGTACTTC. Translation: CASSHGTPGDIQYF.

The chain uses TRBV18 and TRBJ1-1; no definite D call. The ends were cut back, 4 bases at V and 4 bases at J, with 19 bases in the middle. Germline-derived CDR1 and CDR2 are KGHSH and LQKENI. The CDR3 has 16 amino acids. In nucleotides, the CDR3 is TGTGCCAGCTCACTCGGGTACAGCCCATCAGGCACTGAAGCTTTCTTT. It specifies CASSLGYSPSGTEAFF.

The chain employs TRBV15 and TRBJ1-1, with D perhaps matching TRBD1 (5 bases). Per the germline V gene, CDR1 is LNHNV and CDR2 is YYDKDF (reference sequence). The V end was cut by 0 bases, the J end by 6 bases, with 11 bases between. This CDR3 is 14 amino acids long. CDR3 sequence reads: CATSRDGGLPEAFF. The CDR3 coding sequence is TGTGCCACCAGCAGAGATGGGGGGTTGCCTGAAGCTTTCTTT. The full variable domain, completed using reference TRBV15 and TRBJ1-1, is DAMVIQNPRYQVTQFGKPVTLSCSQTLNHNVMYWYQQKSSQAPKLLFHYYDKDFNNEADTPDNFQSRRPNTSFCFLDIRSPGLGDTAMYLCATSRDGGLPEAFFGQGTRLTVV.

This clone came up a few times. The chain is built from TRBV10-3 and TRBJ1-1, with D maybe TRBD1 (5 bases). In germline, CDR1 is ENHRY, CDR2 SYGVKD. This CDR3 is built from 15 residues. V lost 0 bases to trimming and J lost 8 bases, with 16 bases between them. The CDR3 DNA sequence: TGTGCCATCAGTGAGTCGGTCGGGGGGTGGGGAGAAGCTTTCTTT. Amino acid sequence: CAISESVGGWGEAFF.

The gene calls are TRBV5-1 and TRBJ2-3; 13 bases match TRBD2. In germline, CDR1 is SGHRS, CDR2 YFSETQ. The CDR3 is 16 residues long. Trimming cost V 4 bases and J 0 bases; bases outside gene matches: 2. Written as DNA, the CDR3 is TGCGCCAGCAGCCGGACTAGCGGGGGAAGCACAGATACGCAGTATTTT. Translated, it gives CASSRTSGGSTDTQYF.

The rearrangement links TRBV6-2 or TRBV6-3 to TRBJ1-6; weak D call: TRBD1 (5 bases). The germline gives CDR1 MNHEY, CDR2 SVGEGT. The CDR3 consists of 14 residues. Trimming removed 2 bases from V and 8 bases from J, with 10 bases in between. The CDR3 DNA is TGTGCCAGCAGTTACCCAAGGGACCATTCACCCCTCCACTTT. Its protein product is CASSYPRDHSPLHF.

DNA for the CDR3: TGCGCCAGCAGCTTGGGGGCCTATGGCTACACCTTC. It is translated as CASSLGAYGYTF. The chain recombines TRBV5-1 with TRBJ1-2, with unresolved D. Germline assignment: CDR1 SGHRS and CDR2 YFSETQ. The length of the CDR3 is 12 residues. Trimming left V 0 bases short and J 4 bases short, with 4 bases between.

This chain links TRBV9 with TRBJ2-3, with D possibly matching TRBD2 (5 bases). The germline CDR1 and CDR2 sequences are SGDLS and YYNGEE. The V end lost 4 bases, the J end lost 4 bases, and 16 bases lay between the germline ends. The CDR3 runs to 15 residues. The CDR3 sequence is CASSNTLRESDTQYF. CDR3 in DNA: TGTGCCAGCAGCAACACCCTCCGGGAATCAGATACGCAGTATTTT.

The gene calls are TRBV7-2 and TRBJ1-2; 8 bases agree with TRBD1. CDR1 and CDR2 from the germline V gene are SGHTA and FQGNSA. CDR3 size: 17 residues. V shed 5 bases, J shed 4 bases, and the junction held 15 bases outside the gene matches. CDR3 sequence (DNA): TGTGCCAGCAGCATTAGCACCCCCCAGGGGGCAGCCTATGGCTACACCTTC. This encodes CASSISTPQGAAYGYTF.

The chain employs TRBV15 and TRBJ1-1; maybe TRBD1 (5 bases). Germline CDR1 is LNHNV and CDR2 is YYDKDF (reference sequence). The CDR3 has 15 residues. Trimming removed 0 bases at V and 0 bases at J, with 8 bases between. The CDR3 protein is CATSRDRGVNTEAFF. CDR3 in DNA: TGTGCCACCAGCAGAGATCGAGGGGTGAACACTGAAGCTTTCTTT.

The V call is TRBV4-3, the J call TRBJ2-7, with D possibly being TRBD1 (5 bases). V lost 0 bases and J lost 7, with 16 bases in between. The germline gives CDR1 LGHNA, CDR2 YSLEER. The CDR3 consists of 15 residues. The CDR3 protein is CASSQDGAASEEQYF. DNA of the CDR3: TGCGCCAGCAGCCAAGATGGGGCGGCAAGTGAGGAGCAGTACTTC.

The rearrangement links TRBV11-1 to TRBJ2-7, with 9 bases identical to TRBD1. Trimming at V came to 5 bases and at J to 2 bases, leaving 7 bases not matched to a gene. Germline V gene data show CDR1 as SGHAT and CDR2 as FQDESV (reference sequence). The CDR3 runs to 15 residues. CDR3 region: CASSPTGGSPYEQYF. CDR3 nucleotide sequence: TGTGCCAGCAGCCCAACAGGGGGCAGTCCCTACGAGCAGTACTTC.

The genes are TRBV11-3 and TRBJ1-1; 11 nucleotides agree with TRBD1. Trimming at V came to 5 bases and at J to 1 base, leaving 3 bases not matched to a gene. The CDR3 extends over 15 amino acids. Germline V CDR1 and CDR2: SGHNT, YENEEA. The CDR3 nucleotides are TGTGCCAGCAGCCGGACAGGGGGCCAGAACACTGAAGCTTTCTTT. Translating gives CASSRTGGQNTEAFF. Full variable domain (outside the CDR3, taken from reference TRBV11-3 and TRBJ1-1): EAGVVQSPRYKIIEKKQPVAFWCNPISGHNTLYWYLQNLGQGPELLIRYENEEAVDDSQLPKDRFSAERLKGVDSTLKIQPAELGDSAVYLCASSRTGGQNTEAFFGQGTRLTVV.

The chain is built from TRBV24-1 and TRBJ2-1, with TRBD2 matching 13 bases. Germline lookup yields CDR1 KGHDR and CDR2 SFDVKD. J was trimmed by 4 bases and V by 5 bases; bases with no gene match: 7. There are 17 residues in the CDR3. The CDR3 here is CATSGGTSGEGYNEQFF. CDR3 sequence (DNA): TGTGCCACCAGTGGGGGGACTAGCGGGGAAGGATACAATGAGCAGTTCTTC.